The sequence of this T cell receptor beta chain was determined in a study of Ad26.COV2.S vaccination and SARS-CoV-2 variants. Study conclusions and caveats: Responses of T cells in total may have been underestimated by the TCR breadth and depth analyses. Post-vaccination breadth of spike-specific CD8+ and CD4+ T cell responses was reportedly substantial.

Regarding this clone: Its antigen is unknown.

V lost 4 bases and J 4 bases, leaving 5 bases between the germline ends. CDR3 length equals 11 residues. This sample's treatment: around 19 received Ad26.COV2.S at low or high dose, single or two shots; roughly five received placebo; per-sample allocation not given. Collection of samples fell on day 63 after the first vaccine or placebo injection. Boston hosted the donor, who was an adult aged 18-55 years. Built on an Ad26 vector, the vaccine expressed Wuhan-strain SARS-CoV-2 spike. Repertoires were generated with immunoSEQ multiplex PCR, while TCRdb's copy carries only in-frame clones and drops some. The top ten hold about 1.5% of the sample, which has about 680,000 clones, roughly 90% seen once.

The rearrangement joins TRBV12-3 or TRBV12-4 to TRBJ2-7; D not resolved. The sequence came from a person aged 18 to 65 who received the Ad26.COV2.S COVID-19 vaccine or a placebo. The sequencing here drew on peripheral blood, taken in a trial of Ad26.COV2.S vaccine versus placebo. Here the CDR3 DNA reads TGTGCCAGCAGTTCCTCTTACGAGCAGTACTTC. It codes for CASSSSYEQYF.